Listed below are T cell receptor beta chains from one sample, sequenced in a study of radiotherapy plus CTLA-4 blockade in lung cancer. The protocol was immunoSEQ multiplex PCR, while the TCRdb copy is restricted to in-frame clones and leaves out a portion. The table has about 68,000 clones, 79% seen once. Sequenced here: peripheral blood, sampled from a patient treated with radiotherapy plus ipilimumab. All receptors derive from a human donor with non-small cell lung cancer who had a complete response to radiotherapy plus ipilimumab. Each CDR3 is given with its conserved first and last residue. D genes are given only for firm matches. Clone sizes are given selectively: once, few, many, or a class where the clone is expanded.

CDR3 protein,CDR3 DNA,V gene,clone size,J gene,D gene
CASRTSGSGADTQYF,TGTGCCAGCAGGACTAGCGGGAGTGGGGCAGATACGCAGTATTTT,TRBV6-1,.,TRBJ2-3,TRBD2
CASSARDSSYEQYF,TGTGCCAGCAGCGCGAGGGACAGCTCCTACGAGCAGTACTTC,TRBV9,.,TRBJ2-7,TRBD1
CASSPSQDRSYNEQFF,TGTGCCAGCAGCCCATCCCAGGACCGGTCCTACAATGAGCAGTTCTTC,TRBV7-2,few,TRBJ2-1,.
CASSYPPGLTQYF,TGTGCCAGCAGCTACCCTCCGGGACTAACGCAGTATTTT,TRBV13,once,TRBJ2-3,TRBD2
CAWSMSGTVFNQPQHF,TGTGCCTGGAGCATGTCCGGGACAGTTTTCAATCAGCCCCAGCATTTT,TRBV30,.,TRBJ1-5,TRBD1
CASNPWIAGNTIYF,TGTGCCAGCAATCCTTGGATCGCTGGAAACACCATATATTTT,TRBV5-6,.,TRBJ1-3,.
CASSQEQGLYYGYTF,TGCGCCAGCAGCCAAGAGCAGGGGTTATACTATGGCTACACCTTC,TRBV4-1,.,TRBJ1-2,.
CASSLAGDTQYF,TGCGCCAGCAGCTTGGCAGGAGATACGCAGTATTTT,TRBV5-1,.,TRBJ2-3,.
CASSVQGPYGYTF,TGTGCCAGCAGTGTACAGGGTCCTTATGGCTACACCTTC,TRBV6-1,once,TRBJ1-2,.
CASSQQSYEQYF,TGTGCCAGCAGCCAACAATCCTACGAGCAGTACTTC,TRBV5-4,.,TRBJ2-7,.
CASSPASGGAGYGYTF,TGTGCCAGCTCACCCGCCTCGGGGGGCGCGGGCTATGGCTACACCTTC,TRBV18,.,TRBJ1-2,.
CASSLAGHSTEAFF,TGTGCCAGCAGCTTGGCGGGTCACAGCACTGAAGCTTTCTTT,TRBV7-2,once,TRBJ1-1,.
CASSFYSTVVNTGELFF,TGTGCCAGCAGTTTTTATTCGACCGTAGTCAACACCGGGGAGCTGTTTTTT,TRBV27,.,TRBJ2-2,.
CASSREGGSGANVLTF,TGTGCCAGCAGCCGAGAGGGAGGCTCTGGGGCCAACGTCCTGACTTTC,TRBV7-9,.,TRBJ2-6,.
CASSLGLADNEQFF,TGTGCTAGCAGCTTAGGGCTAGCGGACAATGAGCAGTTCTTC,TRBV7-7,.,TRBJ2-1,TRBD2
CAWRMHTLAYEQYF,TGTGCCTGGAGAATGCACACACTAGCCTACGAGCAGTACTTC,TRBV30,.,TRBJ2-7,.
CASSYGFGGQPQHF,TGTGCCAGCAGCTACGGCTTCGGGGGACAGCCCCAGCATTTT,TRBV6-5,.,TRBJ1-5,.
CASRQVGETQYF,TGTGCCAGTAGGCAGGTCGGGGAGACCCAGTACTTC,TRBV19,.,TRBJ2-5,.
CASSEALSHTGELFF,TGTGCCAGCAGTGAAGCGCTGTCTCACACCGGGGAGCTGTTTTTT,TRBV2,.,TRBJ2-2,.
CASSSSGTGIYNEQFF,TGTGCCAGCAGTTCCTCGGGGACAGGGATTTACAATGAGCAGTTCTTC,TRBV6-5,few,TRBJ2-1,TRBD1
CASSYSDRMNTEAFF,TGTGCCAGCAGTTACTCGGACAGGATGAACACTGAAGCTTTCTTT,TRBV6-5,.,TRBJ1-1,TRBD1
CASSAHTRTSGGNEQFF,TGTGCCAGCAGCGCCCATACTCGGACTAGCGGGGGGAATGAGCAGTTCTTC,TRBV7-2,.,TRBJ2-1,TRBD2
CASSLSRAGAFF,TGTGCCAGCAGCCTAAGCAGGGCAGGAGCTTTCTTT,TRBV5-8,.,TRBJ1-1,.
CASRTRGQGGEKLFF,TGTGCCAGCAGGACTAGGGGACAGGGCGGGGAAAAACTGTTTTTT,TRBV7-2,.,TRBJ1-4,TRBD1
CATSRSTGYAFF,TGTGCCACCAGCAGATCCACAGGGTATGCTTTCTTT,TRBV15,.,TRBJ1-1,.
CASRRQRQNTEAFF,TGCGCCAGCCGCCGACAGCGGCAAAACACTGAAGCTTTCTTT,TRBV5-1,once,TRBJ1-1,.
CASSEALGVGQPQHF,TGTGCCAGCAGTGAAGCGCTTGGGGTTGGACAGCCCCAGCATTTT,TRBV6-1,.,TRBJ1-5,.
CASSSDSHNSPLHF,TGTGCCAGCAGCTCCGACTCTCATAATTCACCCCTCCACTTT,TRBV7-9,.,TRBJ1-6,.
CASSLASSGDYNEQFF,TGTGCCAGCAGCTTGGCGTCTAGCGGGGACTACAATGAGCAGTTCTTC,TRBV5-6,.,TRBJ2-1,TRBD2
CSGHRDSQSTEAFF,TGCAGCGGTCACCGAGACAGCCAAAGCACTGAAGCTTTCTTT,TRBV29-1,.,TRBJ1-1,.
CATSTPMGQVYEKLFF,TGTGCCACCAGCACACCGATGGGACAGGTTTATGAAAAACTGTTTTTT,TRBV15,once,TRBJ1-4,TRBD1
CASSISVRPGANVLTF,TGTGCCAGTAGTATATCGGTAAGGCCGGGGGCCAACGTCCTGACTTTC,TRBV19,.,TRBJ2-6,.
CASSQGVGGEDEQFF,TGCGCCAGCAGCCAAGGGGTCGGGGGGGAGGATGAGCAGTTCTTC,TRBV4-3,few,TRBJ2-1,TRBD2
CASSGTEQETQYF,TGTGCCAGCAGCGGGACAGAGCAAGAGACCCAGTACTTC,TRBV6-6,.,TRBJ2-5,TRBD1
CASIEGLGEKLFF,TGTGCCAGCATTGAGGGCCTTGGTGAAAAACTGTTTTTT,TRBV6-1,.,TRBJ1-4,.
CASSSNSVGTGRQKTQYF,TGTGCCAGCAGCTCGAATTCTGTAGGGACAGGGCGGCAGAAGACCCAGTACTTC,TRBV11-3,.,TRBJ2-5,TRBD1
CASSPRQASSKGYTF,TGTGCCAGCAGCCCGCGGCAGGCCTCATCCAAAGGCTACACCTTC,TRBV21-1,.,TRBJ1-2,.
CASSTGQRWNYEQYF,TGTGCCAGCAGCACAGGACAGAGATGGAACTACGAGCAGTACTTC,TRBV21-1,.,TRBJ2-7,.